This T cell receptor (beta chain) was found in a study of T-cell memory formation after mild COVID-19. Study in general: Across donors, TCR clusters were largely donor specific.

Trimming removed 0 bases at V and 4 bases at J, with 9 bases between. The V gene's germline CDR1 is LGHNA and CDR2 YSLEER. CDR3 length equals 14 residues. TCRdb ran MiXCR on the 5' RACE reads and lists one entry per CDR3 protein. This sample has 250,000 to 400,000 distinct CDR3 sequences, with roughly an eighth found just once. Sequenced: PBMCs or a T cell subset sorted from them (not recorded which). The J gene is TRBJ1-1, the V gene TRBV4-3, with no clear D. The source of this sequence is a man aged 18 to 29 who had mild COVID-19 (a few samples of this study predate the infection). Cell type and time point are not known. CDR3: CASSQEEGLTEAFF. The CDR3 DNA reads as TGCGCCAGCAGCCAAGAGGAGGGCCTCACTGAAGCTTTCTTT.